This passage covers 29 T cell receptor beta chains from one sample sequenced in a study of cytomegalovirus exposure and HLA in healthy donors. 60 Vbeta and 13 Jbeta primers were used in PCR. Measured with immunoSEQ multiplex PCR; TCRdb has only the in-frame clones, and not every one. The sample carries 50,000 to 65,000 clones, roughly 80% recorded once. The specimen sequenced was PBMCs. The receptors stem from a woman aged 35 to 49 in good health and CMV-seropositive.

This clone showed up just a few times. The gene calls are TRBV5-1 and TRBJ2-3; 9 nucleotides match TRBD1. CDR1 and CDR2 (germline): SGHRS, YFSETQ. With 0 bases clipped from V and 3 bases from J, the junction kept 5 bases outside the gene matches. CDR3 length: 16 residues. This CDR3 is CASSLEGQGKTDTQYF. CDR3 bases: TGCGCCAGCAGCTTGGAGGGACAGGGAAAGACAGATACGCAGTATTTT.

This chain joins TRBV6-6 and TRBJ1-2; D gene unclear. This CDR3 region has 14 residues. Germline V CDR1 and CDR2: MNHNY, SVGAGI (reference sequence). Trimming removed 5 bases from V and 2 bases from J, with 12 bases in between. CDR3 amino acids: CASSPLPGNYGYTF. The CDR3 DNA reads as TGTGCCAGCAGTCCCCTCCCGGGGAACTATGGCTACACCTTC.

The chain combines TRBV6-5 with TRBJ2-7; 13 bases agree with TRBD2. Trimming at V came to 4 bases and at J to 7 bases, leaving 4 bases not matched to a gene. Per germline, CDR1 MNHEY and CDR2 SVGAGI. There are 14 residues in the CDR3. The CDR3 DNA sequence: TGTGCCAGCAGTTTACTAGCGGGGGGGCCGGAGCAGTACTTC. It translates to CASSLLAGGPEQYF.

CDR3 nucleotide sequence: TGTGCCAGTAGCCAGAATACCCAGGGAGGGACCCTCCACTTT. Translated, it gives CASSQNTQGGTLHF. V usage is TRBV19 and J usage is TRBJ1-6; the D gene is possibly TRBD1 (5 bases). The CDR3 is made up of 14 amino acids. The germline V gene has CDR1 LNHDA and CDR2 SQIVND (reference sequence). Trimming removed 6 bases from V and 14 bases from J, with 20 bases in between.

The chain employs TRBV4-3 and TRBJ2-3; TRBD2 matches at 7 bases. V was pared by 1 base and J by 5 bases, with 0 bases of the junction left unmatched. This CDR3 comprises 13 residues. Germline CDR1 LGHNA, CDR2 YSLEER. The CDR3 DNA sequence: TGCGCCAGCAGCCAAGGCGGGGGAGATACGCAGTATTTT. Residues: CASSQGGGDTQYF.

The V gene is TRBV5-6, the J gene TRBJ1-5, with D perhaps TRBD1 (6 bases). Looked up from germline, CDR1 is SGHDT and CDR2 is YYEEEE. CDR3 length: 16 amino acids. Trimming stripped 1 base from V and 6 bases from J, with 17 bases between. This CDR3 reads CASSLFGGGAGQPQHF. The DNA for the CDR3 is TGTGCCAGCAGCTTGTTTGGGGGGGGCGCGGGTCAGCCCCAGCATTTT.

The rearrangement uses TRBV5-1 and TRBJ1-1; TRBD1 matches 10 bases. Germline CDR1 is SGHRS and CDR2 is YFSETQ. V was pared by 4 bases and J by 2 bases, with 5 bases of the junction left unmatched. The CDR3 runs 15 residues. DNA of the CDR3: TGCGCCAGCAGCGGGACAGGGGTGGTCAACACTGAAGCTTTCTTT. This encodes CASSGTGVVNTEAFF.

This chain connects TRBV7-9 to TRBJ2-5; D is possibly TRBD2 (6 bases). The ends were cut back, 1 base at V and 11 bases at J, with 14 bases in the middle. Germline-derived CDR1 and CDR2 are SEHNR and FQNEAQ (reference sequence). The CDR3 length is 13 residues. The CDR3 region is CASSLDGGNEQYF. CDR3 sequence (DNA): TGTGCCAGCAGCTTAGACGGAGGGAATGAGCAGTACTTC.

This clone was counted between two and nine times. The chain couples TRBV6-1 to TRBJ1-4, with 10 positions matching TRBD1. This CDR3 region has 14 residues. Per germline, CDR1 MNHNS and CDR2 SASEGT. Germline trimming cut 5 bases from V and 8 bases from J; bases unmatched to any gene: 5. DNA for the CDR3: TGTGCCAGCAGTACGGGACAGGGGTGGGAAAAACTGTTTTTT. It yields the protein CASSTGQGWEKLFF.

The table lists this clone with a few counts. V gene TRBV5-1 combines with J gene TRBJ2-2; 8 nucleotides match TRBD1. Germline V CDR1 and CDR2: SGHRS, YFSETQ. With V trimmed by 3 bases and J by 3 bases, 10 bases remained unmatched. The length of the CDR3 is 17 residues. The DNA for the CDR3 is TGCGCCAGCAGCTCGGGGGCCAGGGGGCTGGACACCGGGGAGCTGTTTTTT. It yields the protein CASSSGARGLDTGELFF.

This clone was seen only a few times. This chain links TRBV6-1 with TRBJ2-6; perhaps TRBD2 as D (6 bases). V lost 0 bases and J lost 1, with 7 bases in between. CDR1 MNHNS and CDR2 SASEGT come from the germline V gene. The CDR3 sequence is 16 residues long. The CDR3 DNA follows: TGTGCCAGCAGTGAAGCTAGCGGATCTGGGGCCAACGTCCTGACTTTC. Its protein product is CASSEASGSGANVLTF.

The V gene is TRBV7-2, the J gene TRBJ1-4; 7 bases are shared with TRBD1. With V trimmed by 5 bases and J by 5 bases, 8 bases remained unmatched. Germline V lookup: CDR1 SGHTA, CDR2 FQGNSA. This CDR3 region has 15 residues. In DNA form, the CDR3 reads TGTGCCAGCAGCAACCCGACAGGGACCAATGAAAAACTGTTTTTT. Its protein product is CASSNPTGTNEKLFF.

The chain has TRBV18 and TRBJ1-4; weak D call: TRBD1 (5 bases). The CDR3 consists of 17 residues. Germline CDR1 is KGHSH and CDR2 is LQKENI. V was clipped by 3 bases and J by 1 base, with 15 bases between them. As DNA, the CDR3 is TGTGCCAGCTCACCCGTCCCGGGGGTAGAAACTAATGAAAAACTGTTTTTT. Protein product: CASSPVPGVETNEKLFF. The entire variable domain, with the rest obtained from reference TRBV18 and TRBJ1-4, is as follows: NAGVMQNPRHLVRRRGQEARLRCSPMKGHSHVYWYRQLPEEGLKFMVYLQKENIIDESGMPKERFSAEFPKEGPSILRIQQVVRGDSAAYFCASSPVPGVETNEKLFFGSGTQLSVL.

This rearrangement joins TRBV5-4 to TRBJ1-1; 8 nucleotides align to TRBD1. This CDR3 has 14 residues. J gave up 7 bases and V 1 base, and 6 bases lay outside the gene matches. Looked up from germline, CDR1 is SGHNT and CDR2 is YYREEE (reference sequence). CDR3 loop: CASSLLQGVGEAFF. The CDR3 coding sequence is TGTGCCAGCAGCTTGCTACAGGGGGTAGGTGAAGCTTTCTTT.

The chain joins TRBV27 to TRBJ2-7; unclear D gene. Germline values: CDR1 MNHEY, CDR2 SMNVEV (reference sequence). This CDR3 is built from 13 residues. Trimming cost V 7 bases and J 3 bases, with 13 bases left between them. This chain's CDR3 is CASTESAGYEQYF. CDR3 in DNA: TGTGCCAGCACTGAGTCCGCTGGCTACGAGCAGTACTTC.

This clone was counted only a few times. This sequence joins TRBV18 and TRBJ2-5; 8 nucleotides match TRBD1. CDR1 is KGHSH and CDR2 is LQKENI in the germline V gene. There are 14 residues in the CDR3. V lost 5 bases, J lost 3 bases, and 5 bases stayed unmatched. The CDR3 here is CASSKRTGKETQYF. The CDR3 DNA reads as TGTGCCAGCTCAAAACGGACAGGGAAAGAGACCCAGTACTTC.

CDR3 coding DNA: TGTGCCAGCAGTTGGGCAGGGGGCGACACTGAAGCTTTCTTT. Translated, it gives CASSWAGGDTEAFF. The chain joins TRBV27 to TRBJ1-1, with 8 nucleotides matching TRBD1. This CDR3 comprises 14 residues. CDR1 and CDR2 (germline): MNHEY, SMNVEV (reference sequence). Losses at the gene ends were 4 bases for V and 3 bases for J; bases not matched to a gene: 4.

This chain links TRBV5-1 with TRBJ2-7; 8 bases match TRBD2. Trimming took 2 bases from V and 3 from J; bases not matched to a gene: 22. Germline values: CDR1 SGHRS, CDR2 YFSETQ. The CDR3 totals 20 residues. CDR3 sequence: CASSFYSVVSIAGPLYEQYF. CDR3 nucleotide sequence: TGCGCCAGCAGCTTCTACTCTGTAGTTTCGATAGCGGGGCCGCTCTACGAGCAGTACTTC. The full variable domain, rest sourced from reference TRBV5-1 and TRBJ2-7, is KAGVTQTPRYLIKTRGQQVTLSCSPISGHRSVSWYQQTPGQGLQFLFEYFSETQRNKGNFPGRFSGRQFSNSRSEMNVSTLELGDSALYLCASSFYSVVSIAGPLYEQYFGPGTRLTVT.

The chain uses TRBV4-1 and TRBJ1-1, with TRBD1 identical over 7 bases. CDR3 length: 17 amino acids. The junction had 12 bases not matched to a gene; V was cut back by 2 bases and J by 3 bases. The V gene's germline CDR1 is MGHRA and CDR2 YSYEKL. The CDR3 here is CASSQRVDFQGDTEAFF. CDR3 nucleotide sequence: TGCGCCAGCAGCCAAAGGGTTGACTTTCAGGGGGACACTGAAGCTTTCTTT.

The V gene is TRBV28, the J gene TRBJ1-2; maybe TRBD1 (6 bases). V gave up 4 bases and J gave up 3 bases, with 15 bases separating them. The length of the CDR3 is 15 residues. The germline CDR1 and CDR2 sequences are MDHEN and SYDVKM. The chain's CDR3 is CASSSASGTYYGYTF. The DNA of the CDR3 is TGTGCCAGCAGTTCAGCGTCAGGGACATACTATGGCTACACCTTC.

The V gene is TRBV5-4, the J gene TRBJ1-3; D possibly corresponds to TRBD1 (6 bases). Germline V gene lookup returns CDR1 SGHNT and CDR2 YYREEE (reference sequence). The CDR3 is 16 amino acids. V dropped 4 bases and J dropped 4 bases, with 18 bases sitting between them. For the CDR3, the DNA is TGTGCCAGCAGCCCTCGGCTCGAGGGGGTCGGAAACACCATATATTTT. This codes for CASSPRLEGVGNTIYF.

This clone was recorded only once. DNA of the CDR3: TGTGCCACCAGCAGAGATAGACAAGTGAACACTGAAGCTTTCTTT. Amino acid sequence: CATSRDRQVNTEAFF. The chain links TRBV15 to TRBJ1-1; the D is unclear. The germline V gene has CDR1 LNHNV and CDR2 YYDKDF (reference sequence). Trimming pared 0 bases from V and 0 bases from J, leaving 8 bases between. The CDR3 is made up of 15 amino acids.

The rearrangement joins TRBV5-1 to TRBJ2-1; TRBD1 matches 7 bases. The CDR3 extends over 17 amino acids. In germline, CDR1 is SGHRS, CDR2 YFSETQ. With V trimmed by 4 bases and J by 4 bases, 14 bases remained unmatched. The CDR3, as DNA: TGCGCCAGCAGCCGACCCCTAGGGGACAGTACGTACAATGAGCAGTTCTTC. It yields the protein CASSRPLGDSTYNEQFF.

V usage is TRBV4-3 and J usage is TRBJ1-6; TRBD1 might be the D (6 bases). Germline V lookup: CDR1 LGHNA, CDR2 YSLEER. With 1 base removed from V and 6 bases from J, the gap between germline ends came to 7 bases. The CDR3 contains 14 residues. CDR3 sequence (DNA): TGCGCCAGCAGCCAAGCAGGGGTTAATTCACCCCTCCACTTT. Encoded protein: CASSQAGVNSPLHF.

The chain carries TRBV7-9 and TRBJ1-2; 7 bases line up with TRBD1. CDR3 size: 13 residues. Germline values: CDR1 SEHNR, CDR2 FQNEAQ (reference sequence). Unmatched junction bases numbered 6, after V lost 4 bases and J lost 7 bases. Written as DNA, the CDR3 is TGTGCCAGCAGCTCCGGGTGGGACAGTGGCTACACCTTC. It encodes CASSSGWDSGYTF.

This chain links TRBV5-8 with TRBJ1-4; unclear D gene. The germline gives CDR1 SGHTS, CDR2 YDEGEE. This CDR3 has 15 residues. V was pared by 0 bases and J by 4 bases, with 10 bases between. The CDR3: CASSLDPDFNEKLFF. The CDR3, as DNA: TGTGCCAGCAGCTTGGATCCGGACTTTAATGAAAAACTGTTTTTT. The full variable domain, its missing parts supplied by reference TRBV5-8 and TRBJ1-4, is EAGVTQSPTHLIKTRGQQATLRCSPISGHTSVYWYQQALGLGLQFLLWYDEGEERNRGNFPPRFSGRQFPNYSSELNVNALELEDSALYLCASSLDPDFNEKLFFGSGTQLSVL.

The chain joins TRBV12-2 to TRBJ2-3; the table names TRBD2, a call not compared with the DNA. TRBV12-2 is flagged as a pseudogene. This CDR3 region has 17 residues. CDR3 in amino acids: CASRLQKAGGNGDTQYF. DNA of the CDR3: TGTGCAAGTCGCTTACAAAAAGCGGGGGGAAATGGGGATACGCAGTATTTT.

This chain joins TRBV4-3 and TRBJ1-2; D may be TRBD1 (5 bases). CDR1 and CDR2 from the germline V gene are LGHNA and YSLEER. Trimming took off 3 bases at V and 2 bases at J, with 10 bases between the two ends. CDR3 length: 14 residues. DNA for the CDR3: TGCGCCAGCAGCCAGACCGGGGGGAACTATGGCTACACCTTC. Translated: CASSQTGGNYGYTF.

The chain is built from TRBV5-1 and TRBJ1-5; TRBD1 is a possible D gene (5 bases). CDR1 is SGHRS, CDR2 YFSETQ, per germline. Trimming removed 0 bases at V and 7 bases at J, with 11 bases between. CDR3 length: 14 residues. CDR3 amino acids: CASSLGPGEQPQHF. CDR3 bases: TGCGCCAGCAGCTTGGGTCCGGGGGAACAGCCCCAGCATTTT.